This TCR beta chain derives from a study of vaccination and CD4 T cells after COVID-19. Treatment here: roughly 11-day PBMC culture with coronavirus spike peptide pools or control peptides (ViraFEST assay). The Oncomine TCR Beta short-read assay was what sequenced the DNA obtained from cultured CD4+ T cells. TCRdb re-analysed the PCR reads in MiXCR, keeping a single row per CDR3 protein. This table has 7,000 or so distinct CDR3 sequences, 60% to 70% appearing once. The CDR3 extends over 12 amino acids. The V gene lost 2 bases and the J gene lost 4 bases, with 5 bases spanning the gap. Germline V gives CDR1 SGHTA, CDR2 FQGNSA. Turning to this clonotype: Its target is not known.

This sequence originates from a human donor who had recovered from COVID-19. The chain employs TRBV7-2 and TRBJ2-5; D call uncertain. The material sequenced was CD4+ T cells from blood, cultured in vitro. CDR3 sequence reads: CASSLLRETQYF. CDR3 bases: TGTGCCAGCAGCTTACTTCGAGAGACCCAGTACTTC.